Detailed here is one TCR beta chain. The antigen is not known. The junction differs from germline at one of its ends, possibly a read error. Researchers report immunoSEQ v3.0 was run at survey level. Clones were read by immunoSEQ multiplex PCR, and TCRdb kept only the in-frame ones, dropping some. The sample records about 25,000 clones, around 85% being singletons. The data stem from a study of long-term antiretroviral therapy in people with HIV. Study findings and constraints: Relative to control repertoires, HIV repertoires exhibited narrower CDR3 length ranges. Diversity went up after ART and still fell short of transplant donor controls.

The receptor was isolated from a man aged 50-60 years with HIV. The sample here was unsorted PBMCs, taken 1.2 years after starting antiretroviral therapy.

The CDR3 DNA follows: TGTGCTAGCAGCTCAGGCGTGCGGACAACCCACAATGAGCAGTTCTTC. This encodes CASSSGVRTTHNEQFF. This chain connects TRBV7-7 to TRBJ2-1, with D maybe TRBD1 (5 bases). Germline CDR1 and CDR2: SSHAT and FNYEAQ (reference sequence). CDR3 size: 16 residues.